The 31 T cell receptor beta chains reported below all come from one sample, sequenced in a study of T cell repertoires in cytomegalovirus infection. A single record per CDR3 protein comes from TCRdb applying MiXCR to the reads. The table has approximately 500,000 distinct CDR3 sequences, 16% seen once. Source material: CD8+ T cells from PBMCs. These receptors were taken from a human donor in good health (CMV status not recorded). Some clones in this sample may be carry-over from other donors' samples.

This clonotype was seen repeatedly, ten times or more. The chain combines TRBV7-9 with TRBJ2-5; TRBD1 agrees at 7 bases. The J segment lost 1 base and the V segment lost 5 bases, leaving 7 bases of the junction unmatched. The CDR3 totals 15 residues. Germline CDR1 is SEHNR and CDR2 is FQNEAQ (reference sequence). The CDR3 loop is CASSPLGGFQETQYF. The CDR3 DNA sequence: TGTGCCAGCAGCCCCCTAGGGGGCTTCCAAGAGACCCAGTACTTC.

The rearrangement joins TRBV4-1 to TRBJ2-1; 8 nucleotides align to TRBD2. This CDR3 region has 18 residues. J was trimmed by 0 bases and V by 4 bases; bases with no gene match: 11. Germline V CDR1 and CDR2: MGHRA, YSYEKL. The CDR3 protein is CASSPKLSGGASYNEQFF. CDR3 nucleotides: TGCGCCAGCAGCCCTAAGTTGTCGGGGGGGGCCTCCTACAATGAGCAGTTCTTC.

V gene TRBV4-1 combines with J gene TRBJ2-1; D is unresolved. Trimming pared 0 bases from V and 0 bases from J, leaving 6 bases between. Germline V lookup: CDR1 MGHRA, CDR2 YSYEKL. There are 15 residues in the CDR3. This CDR3 reads CASSQEKTSYNEQFF. In DNA form, the CDR3 reads TGCGCCAGCAGCCAAGAAAAAACCTCCTACAATGAGCAGTTCTTC.

The DNA of the CDR3 is TGTGCCAGCAGTCATCAGGCCAGTTCCAATCAGCCCCAGCATTTT. Its translation: CASSHQASSNQPQHF. The chain recombines TRBV27 with TRBJ1-5; D not resolved. Germline V gene data show CDR1 as MNHEY and CDR2 as SMNVEV (reference sequence). The CDR3 length is 15 residues. Trimming shortened V by 5 bases and J by 3 bases, and 14 bases separated the two germline ends.

This clonotype appeared a few times. This chain uses TRBV7-9 with TRBJ2-7; TRBD1 matches 7 bases. The CDR3 runs 14 residues. The germline V gene has CDR1 SEHNR and CDR2 FQNEAQ (reference sequence). J gave up 3 bases and V 4 bases, and 6 bases lay outside the gene matches. In nucleotides, the CDR3 is TGTGCCAGCAGCTCCGGGACAGATTACTACGAGCAGTACTTC. This codes for CASSSGTDYYEQYF.

This clonotype showed up many times. The chain has TRBV12-3 or TRBV12-4 and TRBJ2-5, with D perhaps TRBD2 (5 bases). This CDR3 is 17 amino acids long. Deletions cut 7 bases from V and 0 bases from J, with 21 bases between. CDR3: CASNPGLDAGNQETQYF. In nucleotides, the CDR3 is TGTGCCAGCAACCCCGGGTTAGACGCGGGCAACCAAGAGACCCAGTACTTC.

This clonotype was seen a handful of times. The CDR3 DNA reads TGTGCCAGCAGCCAAGATACCGGCTGGAACTATGGCTACACCTTC. Its translation is CASSQDTGWNYGYTF. J is TRBJ1-2 and V is TRBV3-1; unclear D gene. CDR3 length: 15 amino acids. The germline V and J ends were trimmed by 0 bases and 2 bases, with 10 bases remaining between them. The germline CDR1 and CDR2 sequences are LGHDT and YNNKEL (reference sequence). The full variable domain, completed using reference TRBV3-1 and TRBJ1-2, is DTAVSQTPKYLVTQMGNDKSIKCEQNLGHDTMYWYKQDSKKFLKIMFSYNNKELIINETVPNRFSPKSPDKAHLNLHINSLELGDSAVYFCASSQDTGWNYGYTFGSGTRLTVV.

This clonotype was counted at least ten times. The gene calls are TRBV10-3 and TRBJ1-1, with D possibly TRBD1 on 5 matching bases. This CDR3 comprises 13 residues. V was clipped by 2 bases and J by 3 bases, with 7 bases between them. The germline CDR1 and CDR2 sequences are ENHRY and SYGVKD. CDR3 sequence: CAISEGADTEAFF. In DNA, the CDR3 is TGTGCCATCAGTGAGGGGGCGGACACTGAAGCTTTCTTT.

Only a few counts were recorded for this clonotype. The chain links TRBV2 to TRBJ2-7; possibly TRBD1 or TRBD2 for D (5 bases each). The germline gives CDR1 SNHLY, CDR2 FYNNEI. The germline V and J ends were trimmed by 6 bases and 3 bases, with 15 bases remaining between them. The CDR3 extends over 14 amino acids. In DNA, the CDR3 is TGTGCCAGCAGCCCGAAGATGGGGGACTACGAGCAGTACTTC. Translating gives CASSPKMGDYEQYF. The full variable domain, its missing parts supplied by reference TRBV2 and TRBJ2-7, is EPEVTQTPSHQVTQMGQEVILRCVPISNHLYFYWYRQILGQKVEFLVSFYNNEISEKSEIFDDQFSVERPDGSNFTLKIRSTKLEDSAMYFCASSPKMGDYEQYFGPGTRLTVT.

This sequence joins TRBV29-1 and TRBJ2-7; 8 bases line up with TRBD2. The CDR3 spans 15 residues. V gave up 0 bases and J gave up 5 bases; unmatched junction bases: 9. The germline gives CDR1 SQVTM, CDR2 ANQGSEA. The CDR3 region has the DNA TGCAGCGTTGAAGAAAAACGGGGGGGCCGAAACGAGCAGTACTTC. Translated: CSVEEKRGGRNEQYF.

In its sample, this clonotype was seen many times. This chain joins TRBV6-1 and TRBJ2-5; D not resolved. The germline V and J ends were trimmed by 3 bases and 1 base, with 15 bases remaining between them. This CDR3 has 16 amino acids. Per the germline V gene, CDR1 is MNHNS and CDR2 is SASEGT. CDR3 nucleotides: TGTGCCAGCAGTGAGGGCCGCTCCAGTGTCCAAGAGACCCAGTACTTC. It translates to CASSEGRSSVQETQYF.

A few counts support this clonotype. CDR3 residues: CASSPRTSGSSTDTQYF. Here the CDR3 DNA reads TGTGCCAGCAGTCCGAGGACTAGCGGCTCTAGCACAGATACGCAGTATTTT. J is TRBJ2-3 and V is TRBV27; 10 bases fit TRBD2. The CDR3 loop spans 17 amino acids. The germline V gene encodes CDR1 MNHEY and CDR2 SMNVEV (reference sequence). With 5 bases clipped from V and 0 bases from J, the junction kept 8 bases outside the gene matches.

This clonotype was observed a single time. This sequence joins TRBV5-1 and TRBJ1-2; 7 bases match TRBD1. This CDR3 comprises 15 residues. The trim removed 2 bases at V and 5 bases at J, leaving 9 bases unmatched. Germline V CDR1 and CDR2: SGHRS, YFSETQ. The DNA of the CDR3 is TGCGCCAGCAGCTTAGCAGGGGGAGATAAGTATGGCTACACCTTC. Amino acids: CASSLAGGDKYGYTF.

As concerns this clonotype: A read error may explain this, as a much larger clone is one base away. The CDR3 carries no conserved terminal phenylalanine or tryptophan, so it likely arises from a read error. This sequence joins TRBV7-4 and TRBJ1-2; D remains unclear. V was clipped by 1 base and J by 2 bases, with 11 bases between them. Germline V CDR1 and CDR2: SGHVT, SQSDAQ. The CDR3 sequence is 15 residues long. The DNA for the CDR3 is TGTGCCAGCAGCTTAGAAGTCCGGGGAAACTATGGCTACACCTTA. Translating it yields CASSLEVRGNYGYTL.

This clonotype was recorded at least ten times. The V call is TRBV27, the J call TRBJ2-2; D gene ambiguous. The CDR3 length is 13 residues. V lost 5 bases and J lost 3, with 7 bases in between. Germline CDR1 is MNHEY and CDR2 is SMNVEV (reference sequence). The CDR3 DNA follows: TGTGCCAGCAGTACAGACTACACCGGGGAGCTGTTTTTT. It yields the protein CASSTDYTGELFF.

The table lists this clonotype with many counts. The chain recombines TRBV7-8 with TRBJ2-1, with 10 bases lining up with TRBD2. Germline V gene lookup returns CDR1 SGHVS and CDR2 FQNEAQ. Trimming removed 2 bases from V and 7 bases from J; junction bases left unmatched: 11. The CDR3 is 17 amino acids. The CDR3 DNA is TGTGCCAGCAGCTTAAAATTAGCGGGAGGTCTAGGGAATGAGCAGTTCTTC. Translating it yields CASSLKLAGGLGNEQFF.

This rearrangement joins TRBV19 to TRBJ1-1; D is possibly TRBD1 (5 bases). This CDR3 spans 13 amino acids. The germline V gene has CDR1 LNHDA and CDR2 SQIVND (reference sequence). Trimming removed 3 bases from V and 4 bases from J, with 9 bases in between. CDR3 in DNA: TGTGCCAGTAGTATCTGGGGGGTCACTGAAGCTTTCTTT. Amino acids: CASSIWGVTEAFF.

This clonotype was seen a handful of times. The chain links TRBV6-6 to TRBJ1-6, with D tentatively TRBD1 (6 bases). V was trimmed by 5 bases and J by 5 bases, leaving 16 bases between them. The V gene's germline CDR1 is MNHNY and CDR2 SVGAGI (reference sequence). The length of the CDR3 is 16 residues. CDR3 region: CASSPIPGQNNSPLHF. CDR3 sequence (DNA): TGTGCCAGCAGTCCAATCCCGGGACAAAATAATTCACCCCTCCACTTT.

The V gene is TRBV12-3 or TRBV12-4, the J gene TRBJ1-1; 9 bases are a match to TRBD1. V was clipped by 2 bases and J by 3 bases; unmatched bases: 13. There are 18 residues in the CDR3. The CDR3 region is CASSLSYRGRFADTEAFF. CDR3 DNA sequence: TGTGCCAGCAGTTTATCGTACAGGGGGCGCTTCGCGGACACTGAAGCTTTCTTT.

This clonotype appeared a few times. V is TRBV28 and J is TRBJ2-5; D unclear. Per germline, CDR1 MDHEN and CDR2 SYDVKM. The CDR3 totals 15 residues. The V and J ends lost 6 bases and 4 bases respectively, with 18 bases between them. The CDR3 loop is CASRAYPADSETQYF. DNA for the CDR3: TGTGCCAGCAGGGCGTACCCGGCTGATTCAGAGACCCAGTACTTC.

This clonotype has more than one count but fewer than ten. The rearrangement joins TRBV19 to TRBJ1-1, with D maybe TRBD1 (5 bases). The CDR3 sequence is 14 residues long. Germline CDR1 LNHDA, CDR2 SQIVND (reference sequence). Trimming took off 3 bases at V and 6 bases at J, with 14 bases between the two ends. The CDR3, as DNA: TGTGCCAGTAGTATGGGATACGGGGACGCTGAAGCTTTCTTT. This encodes CASSMGYGDAEAFF.

The chain is built from TRBV2 and TRBJ1-1; D possibly corresponds to TRBD1 (6 bases). Trimming pared 5 bases from V and 0 bases from J, leaving 13 bases between. CDR3 size: 15 residues. Per germline, CDR1 SNHLY and CDR2 FYNNEI. The CDR3 DNA reads TGTGCCAGCAGTAACTTGGACAGCATGAACACTGAAGCTTTCTTT. This gives the protein CASSNLDSMNTEAFF. Full variable domain (rest looked up from reference TRBV2 and TRBJ1-1): EPEVTQTPSHQVTQMGQEVILRCVPISNHLYFYWYRQILGQKVEFLVSFYNNEISEKSEIFDDQFSVERPDGSNFTLKIRSTKLEDSAMYFCASSNLDSMNTEAFFGQGTRLTVV.

This clonotype appeared once. It is likely a read error, because the conserved phenylalanine at the end of the CDR3 is missing. This chain links TRBV6-6 with TRBJ2-6; 7 positions match TRBD2. J was trimmed by 2 bases and V by 9 bases; bases with no gene match: 7. Per germline, CDR1 MNHNY and CDR2 SVGAGI (reference sequence). The CDR3 has 15 residues. For the CDR3, the DNA is TGTGCCAGTTGGGGCGGGAGAGCTGGGGCCAACGTCCTGACTTTA. This encodes CASWGGRAGANVLTL.

In this sample, this clonotype turned up many times. The V call is TRBV12-3 or TRBV12-4, the J call TRBJ1-1; D remains unclear. The CDR3 spans 16 residues. Trimming pared 2 bases from V and 7 bases from J, leaving 20 bases between. In DNA form, the CDR3 reads TGTGCCAGCAGTTTATTGGTGACCAAAAAGCCGTTTGAAGCTTTCTTT. It translates to CASSLLVTKKPFEAFF.

This clonotype was seen at least ten times. The genes are TRBV11-1 and TRBJ2-7, with 9 bases lining up with TRBD1. In germline, CDR1 is SGHAT, CDR2 FQDESV (reference sequence). The V segment lost 6 bases and the J segment 3 bases; nucleotides outside the gene matches: 9. CDR3 length: 15 residues. The chain's CDR3 is CASREKTGGIYEQYF. CDR3 nucleotides: TGTGCCAGCAGGGAGAAGACAGGGGGGATCTACGAGCAGTACTTC.

This clonotype was seen only a few times. The V call is TRBV24-1, the J call TRBJ2-5; tentative D call: TRBD2 (5 bases). The CDR3 length is 13 residues. Deletions cut 5 bases from V and 2 bases from J, with 8 bases between. From germline, CDR1 is KGHDR and CDR2 SFDVKD. CDR3 residues: CATSALAQETQYF. CDR3 sequence (DNA): TGTGCCACCAGTGCGCTAGCTCAAGAGACCCAGTACTTC.

This clonotype has just a few counts. The V call is TRBV6-2 or TRBV6-3, the J call TRBJ1-2; D perhaps matches TRBD1 (5 bases). Trimming took 8 bases from V and 5 from J, leaving 24 bases between them. Per the germline V gene, CDR1 is MNHEY and CDR2 is SVGEGT. The CDR3 loop spans 16 amino acids. The DNA of the CDR3 is TGTGCCAGCGCCCCCGGGACCGGGTGGAGATTTTATGGCTACACCTTC. Translating gives CASAPGTGWRFYGYTF.

The chain recombines TRBV29-1 with TRBJ1-1; maybe TRBD1 (5 bases). The CDR3 spans 15 residues. V lost 5 bases and J 7 bases, leaving 23 bases between the germline ends. Per germline, CDR1 SQVTM and CDR2 ANQGSEA. The CDR3 nucleotides are TGCAGCGTTTGGAGAATCTTGGGGGGGGGAGTTGAAGCTTTCTTT. Translating gives CSVWRILGGGVEAFF.

This CDR3 reads CAWTLGSSGNTIYF. The DNA of the CDR3 is TGTGCCTGGACCCTCGGCAGCTCTGGAAACACCATATATTTT. The chain employs TRBV30 and TRBJ1-3; D remains ambiguous. This CDR3 spans 14 amino acids. The V end was cut by 4 bases, the J end by 0 bases, with 10 bases between. Germline loops: CDR1 GTSNPN, CDR2 SVGIG (reference sequence).

This clonotype turned up a few times. This chain connects TRBV5-1 to TRBJ2-2, with D tentatively TRBD1 (6 bases). CDR1 and CDR2 (germline): SGHRS, YFSETQ. This CDR3 region has 17 residues. With 1 base removed from V and 4 bases from J, the gap between germline ends came to 17 bases. CDR3 bases: TGCGCCAGCAGCTTGAGCGATTGGACAGTCCTCACCGGGGAGCTGTTTTTT. Protein sequence: CASSLSDWTVLTGELFF.

This clonotype has more than one count but fewer than ten. The chain carries TRBV9 and TRBJ2-5; D uncertain. Germline-derived CDR1 and CDR2 are SGDLS and YYNGEE. Trimming took 4 bases from V and 3 from J, leaving 16 bases between them. The CDR3 extends over 15 amino acids. The CDR3 region is CASSPSSRAKETQYF. The CDR3, as DNA: TGTGCCAGCAGCCCAAGCAGTAGAGCCAAAGAGACCCAGTACTTC.